This TCR beta chain was retrieved from a study of shared clonotypes between healthy human individuals. Study-level information: Every donor yielded three CD4 naive, three CD4 memory, two CD8 naive and one CD8 memory plate.

The CDR3 spans 13 residues. Germline V gene sequence: CDR1 SGHNT, CDR2 YYREEE (reference sequence). V dropped 5 bases and J dropped 11; count of bases not matched to a gene: 8. Naive CD8 cells, CD45RO-negative and positively selected for CCR7, excluded terminally differentiated effector memory CD45RA+ cells. Profiling relied on immunoSEQ multiplex PCR, and the TCRdb table lists in-frame clones only, not all of them. The sample has roughly 2,000,000 clones, about 95% seen once; the top ten hold more than 0.95%. About this clone: Its antigen is not identified.

Notes on the study in general: Generally, estimated richness proved larger in naive subsets than it did in memory subsets.

The sequenced material came from naive CD8+ T cells sorted from blood. The chain combines TRBV5-4 with TRBJ2-1; 9 bases align to TRBD2. This TCR was sampled from a man in his late teens or twenties in good health. The CDR3 DNA reads as TGTGCCAGCAGTTCCTTTAGCGGGGGTAAGCAGTTCTTC. This sequence encodes CASSSFSGGKQFF.